This is a list of T cell receptor beta chains from one sample in a study of OX40 agonist ivuxolimab in advanced cancers. Repertoires were generated with immunoSEQ multiplex PCR, while TCRdb's copy carries only in-frame clones and drops some. The sample has 30,000 to 40,000 clones, about 88% seen once. The sequences come from CD4+ or CD8+ T cells sorted from blood, collected in a trial of the OX40 agonist ivuxolimab. The receptors shown here come from an adult with an advanced solid tumor such as melanoma, head and neck, liver or kidney cancer. Each CDR3 is given with its conserved first and last residue. D genes are given only for firm matches. The size field is filled for only some rows; it gives once, few, many or a size class.

.	.	TRBV7-3	TRBJ1-3	TGTGCCAGCAGCCCTTTCATGGGCTCTGGAAACACCATATATTTT	CASSPFMGSGNTIYF
.	.	TRBV5-1	TRBJ1-3	TGCGCCAGCAGCTGGGATGACAGGTTTGGAAACACCATATATTTT	CASSWDDRFGNTIYF
TRBD1	.	TRBV28	TRBJ1-2	TGTGCCAGCAGTTTCCCGATCCTGACAGGGAACTATGGCTACACCTTC	CASSFPILTGNYGYTF
.	.	TRBV7-2	TRBJ1-1	TGTGCCAGCAGCTCCGCGGGCAGGGCTGAAGCTTTCTTT	CASSSAGRAEAFF
.	once	TRBV27	TRBJ2-3	TGTGCCAGCAGTTTAACTAGAAGCACAGATACGCAGTATTTT	CASSLTRSTDTQYF
.	.	TRBV7-9	TRBJ1-1	TGTGCCAGCAGCCCAGAGAACACTGAAGCTTTCTTT	CASSPENTEAFF
.	once	TRBV4-1	TRBJ1-2	TGCGCCAGCAGCCAAGATCGGCGAATACCCTATGGCTACACCTTC	CASSQDRRIPYGYTF
.	.	TRBV7-6	TRBJ1-1	TGTGCCAGCAGCTTAGAGGCAGGGAGCACTGAAGCTTTCTTT	CASSLEAGSTEAFF
.	.	TRBV27	TRBJ2-1	TGTGCCAGCAGTTCTGTGGGCTCCTACAATGAGCAGTTCTTC	CASSSVGSYNEQFF
.	.	TRBV18	TRBJ2-7	TGTGCCAGCTCACCACCGGGGGGCTCCTACGAGCAGTACTTC	CASSPPGGSYEQYF
.	.	TRBV27	TRBJ2-3	TGTGCCAGCACCACAGGGAGACGGTCCACAGATACGCAGTATTTT	CASTTGRRSTDTQYF
TRBD2	.	TRBV30	TRBJ2-7	TGTGCCTCAGTGACTAGCGGCCGCTCCTACGAGCAGTACTTC	CASVTSGRSYEQYF
TRBD2	.	TRBV4-2	TRBJ2-7	TGTGCCAGCAGCGGCGGGGAGGGAAAAGGCTCCTACGAGCAGTACTTC	CASSGGEGKGSYEQYF
.	.	TRBV4-1	TRBJ1-5	TGCGCCAGCAGCCAAGGGGCAGGGGGCAATCAGCCCCAGCATTTT	CASSQGAGGNQPQHF
.	.	TRBV5-8	TRBJ1-3	TGTGCCAGCCGGGACACGAGCTCTGGAAACACCATATATTTT	CASRDTSSGNTIYF
TRBD1	.	TRBV18	TRBJ2-5	TGTGCCAGCTCACCAAACAGGGGACAAGAGACCCAGTACTTC	CASSPNRGQETQYF
.	.	TRBV5-6	TRBJ2-1	TGTGCCAGCAGCTTCTCCAGTCTCGGTCCGTTCTTC	CASSFSSLGPFF
.	.	TRBV29-1	TRBJ2-7	TGCAGCGGGAGACTAGGATACTCCTACGAGCAGTACTTC	CSGRLGYSYEQYF
.	.	TRBV27	TRBJ2-7	TGTGCCAGCAGCCCTCTCAGCTCCTACGAGCAGTACTTC	CASSPLSSYEQYF
.	.	TRBV28	TRBJ1-1	TGTGCCAGCAGGGGGAACACTGAAGCTTTCTTT	CASRGNTEAFF
.	.	TRBV6-6	TRBJ1-1	TGTGCCAGCAGTCTCAAGAACACTGAAGCTTTCTTT	CASSLKNTEAFF
.	.	TRBV6-1	TRBJ2-7	TGTGCCATCAGTGAGCGGGAGGGAGGACAGGGGTCCTACGAGCAGTACTTC	CAISEREGGQGSYEQYF
.	.	TRBV19	TRBJ2-6	TGTGCCAGTAGACTGGGGGCCAACGTCCTGACTTTC	CASRLGANVLTF
TRBD2	.	TRBV11-2	TRBJ2-5	TGTGCCAGCAGCCGACTAGCGGGAGGGCCAGAGACCCAGTACTTC	CASSRLAGGPETQYF
TRBD1	once	TRBV19	TRBJ2-1	TGTGCCAGTAGAACCATGTCCCCGGGACAGGGGGAGGACTACAATGAGCAGTTCTTC	CASRTMSPGQGEDYNEQFF
TRBD1	.	TRBV6-1	TRBJ1-3	TGTGCCAGCAGGGGACAGGGGGTTGCTGGAAACACCATATATTTT	CASRGQGVAGNTIYF
.	.	TRBV19	TRBJ1-1	TGTGCCAGCAGGCCCCAGGCGAGGAACACTGAAGCTTTCTTT	CASRPQARNTEAFF
.	once	TRBV27	TRBJ1-5	TGTGCCAGCAGTTTAGACGGGGGGCTTACTCAGCCCCAGCATTTT	CASSLDGGLTQPQHF
TRBD1	.	TRBV6-1	TRBJ2-2	TGTGCCAGCATGTCCGGGACAGAGAGCACCGGGGAGCTGTTTTTT	CASMSGTESTGELFF
TRBD2	.	TRBV30	TRBJ2-7	TGTGCCTGGACCCAATTAGCGGGAGGGAACGAGCAGTACTTC	CAWTQLAGGNEQYF
.	once	TRBV19	TRBJ1-1	TGTGCCAGTAGTACCGGATCCGGGGGCACTGAAGCTTTCTTT	CASSTGSGGTEAFF
.	.	TRBV6-5	TRBJ2-7	TGTGCCAGCAGTCACGGTGGACTTCTCTACGAGCAGTACTTC	CASSHGGLLYEQYF
.	.	TRBV5-4	TRBJ2-6	TGTGCCAGCAGCGACCCTTCAAGCTCTGGGGCCAACGTCCTGACTTTC	CASSDPSSSGANVLTF
.	few	TRBV27	TRBJ2-2	TGTGCCAGCAGTCCAACTTGGATGAACACCGGGGAGCTGTTTTTT	CASSPTWMNTGELFF
TRBD2	.	TRBV19	TRBJ2-3	TGTGCCAGTAGTCGGCGGGAGGGCGTAGATACGCAGTATTTT	CASSRREGVDTQYF
TRBD1	.	TRBV7-9	TRBJ2-1	TGTGCCAGCAGCTTAGTCGTGGGACAGGGGTACAATGAGCAGTTCTTC	CASSLVVGQGYNEQFF
.	.	TRBV6-6	TRBJ2-7	TGTGCCAGCAGTCCCCGCGGGGACTACGAGCAGTACTTC	CASSPRGDYEQYF
.	.	TRBV28	TRBJ1-1	TGTGCCAGCAGTCCACCGCAGGGTGAAGCTTTCTTT	CASSPPQGEAFF
TRBD2	.	TRBV7-9	TRBJ2-1	TGTGCCAGCAGCTTAGCGAGAGGGACTACCTACAATGAGCAGTTCTTC	CASSLARGTTYNEQFF
.	.	TRBV7-9	TRBJ1-6	TGTGCCAGCAGCCTGGGACCTTTTGATTCACCCCTCCACTTT	CASSLGPFDSPLHF
TRBD2	few	TRBV7-2	TRBJ2-5	TGTGCCAGCAGCTTAATCGACGTTGGGGGGGGCCAAGAGACCCAGTACTTC	CASSLIDVGGGQETQYF
.	.	TRBV28	TRBJ1-1	TGTGCCAGCATAAACGGTGAAGCTTTCTTT	CASINGEAFF
.	.	TRBV27	TRBJ1-2	TGTGCCAGCAGTTTAAACAGAGCCTATGGCTACACCTTC	CASSLNRAYGYTF
TRBD1	.	TRBV6-6	TRBJ2-7	TGTGCCAGCAGTTATCGGACAGGATCCGAGCAGTACTTC	CASSYRTGSEQYF
.	.	TRBV5-1	TRBJ2-7	TGCGCCAGCAGCTTCGGGACCATGTACGAGCAGTACTTC	CASSFGTMYEQYF
.	.	TRBV4-2	TRBJ2-2	TGTGCCAGCAGCCAAGAACTATTCGGGGAGCTGTTTTTT	CASSQELFGELFF
.	.	TRBV18	TRBJ2-7	TGTGCCAGCTCACCGACTCTCTACGAGCAGTACTTC	CASSPTLYEQYF
TRBD2	.	TRBV29-1	TRBJ2-5	TGCAGCGTACCGGGACTAGCGGCTTACCAAGAGACCCAGTACTTC	CSVPGLAAYQETQYF